This T cell receptor (beta chain) derives from a study of cytomegalovirus exposure and HLA in healthy donors. PCR amplification relied on 60 Vbeta primers (plus 13 Jbeta primers). Generated by immunoSEQ multiplex PCR, the TCRdb table keeps only in-frame clones and is missing some. The sample records roughly 160,000 clones, approximately 80% being singletons. This clone appeared a few times. The antigen is unknown. General study findings and limits: What was likely a sequencing artifact was a cluster of highly shared sequence variants. Reportedly, TCR beta sequences accurately predicted HLA-A and HLA-B alleles in most subjects. In a later analysis, specific HLA alleles were associated with more than 15,000 TCR beta sequences at a 0.05 false discovery rate. High sensitivity and specificity were reportedly achieved when the classifier diagnosed cytomegalovirus status.

From germline, CDR1 is MDHEN and CDR2 SYDVKM. The CDR3 consists of 16 residues. Germline trimming cut 5 bases from V and 0 bases from J; bases unmatched to any gene: 5. The chain employs TRBV28 and TRBJ1-5; 9 nucleotides agree with TRBD1. The receptor was derived from a male donor in good health and CMV-seropositive. Input material: PBMCs. Here the CDR3 reads CASSPRTGVSNQPQHF. CDR3 bases: TGTGCCAGCAGTCCACGGACAGGGGTTAGCAATCAGCCCCAGCATTTT.